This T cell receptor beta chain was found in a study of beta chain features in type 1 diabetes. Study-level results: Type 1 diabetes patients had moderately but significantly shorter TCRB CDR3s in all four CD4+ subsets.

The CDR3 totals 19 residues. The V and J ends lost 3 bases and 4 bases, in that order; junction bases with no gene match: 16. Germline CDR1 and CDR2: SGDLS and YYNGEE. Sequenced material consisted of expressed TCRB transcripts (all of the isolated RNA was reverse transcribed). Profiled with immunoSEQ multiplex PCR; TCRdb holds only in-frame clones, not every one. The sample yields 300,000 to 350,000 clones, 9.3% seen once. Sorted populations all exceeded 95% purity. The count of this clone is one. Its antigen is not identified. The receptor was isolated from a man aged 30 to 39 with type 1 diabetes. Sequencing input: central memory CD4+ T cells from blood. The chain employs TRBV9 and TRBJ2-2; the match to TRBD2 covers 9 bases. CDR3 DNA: TGTGCCAGCAGCGATAAGCGGGGGGCCAACTCGGGGAGCACCGGGGAGCTGTTTTTT. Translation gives CASSDKRGANSGSTGELFF.